The clone carrying this T cell receptor beta chain was seen a handful of times. Its cognate antigen is unknown. This sample is part of a study of blood T cells in healthy people across ages. Study results and limitations: While age rose, TCR beta diversity per million T cells dropped in a roughly linear way.

Primers used in a second PCR of about 7 to 12 cycles were a sample-barcoded 5' primer and a J-beta primer mix. Every cDNA molecule carried a tag from a template-switch adaptor bearing 12 random nucleotides. TCRdb recomputed calls from the 5' RACE reads with MiXCR, one row per CDR3 protein. The table lists around 1,100,000 distinct CDR3 sequences, about two fifths of them singletons, with 13% in the top ten. The CDR3 consists of 13 residues. CDR1 ENHRY and CDR2 SYGVKD come from the germline V gene. The J segment lost 6 bases and the V segment lost 3 bases, leaving 3 bases of the junction unmatched. The study recruited healthy Caucasian donors from Russia who were aged roughly 6 to 90. Donors each provided 7.5 to 10 milliliters of peripheral blood.

The chain employs TRBV10-3 and TRBJ2-7, with 9 bases matching TRBD1. Sample: blood. The sequence came from a young man in good health. Here the CDR3 DNA reads TGTGCCATCAGTGAAGGGACAGGGCCCGAGCAGTACTTC. The encoded protein is CAISEGTGPEQYF.